One T cell receptor (beta chain) is described in this entry. A read error may account for a junction end that differs from germline. This CDR3 is built from 11 residues. Per germline, CDR1 ENHRY and CDR2 SYGVKD. The sample comes from a study of OX40 agonist ivuxolimab in advanced cancers. Here immunoSEQ multiplex PCR was the method, and the copy in TCRdb shows in-frame clones only, minus some. Of about 31,000 clones in the sample, around nine tenths were seen once. The TCR originated in an adult with an advanced solid tumor such as melanoma, head and neck, liver or kidney cancer. J is TRBJ2-7 and V is TRBV10-3; no clear D gene. The starting material was CD4+ or CD8+ T cells sorted from blood, obtained in a trial of the OX40 agonist ivuxolimab. CDR3 residues: CASSTAHEQYF. Written as DNA, the CDR3 is TGTGCCAGCAGTACGGCTCACGAGCAGTACTTC.